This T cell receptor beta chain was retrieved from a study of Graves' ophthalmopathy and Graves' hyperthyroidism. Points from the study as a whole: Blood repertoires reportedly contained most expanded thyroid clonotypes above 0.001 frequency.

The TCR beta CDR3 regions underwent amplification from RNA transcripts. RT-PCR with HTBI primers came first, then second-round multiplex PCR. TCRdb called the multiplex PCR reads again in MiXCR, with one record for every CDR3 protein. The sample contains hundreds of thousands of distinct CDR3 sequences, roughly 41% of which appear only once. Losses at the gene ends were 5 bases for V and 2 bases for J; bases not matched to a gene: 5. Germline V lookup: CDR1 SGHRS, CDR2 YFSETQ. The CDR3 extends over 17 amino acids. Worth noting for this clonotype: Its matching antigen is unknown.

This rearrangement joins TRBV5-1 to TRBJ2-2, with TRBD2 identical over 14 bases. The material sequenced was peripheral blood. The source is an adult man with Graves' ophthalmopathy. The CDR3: CASRRTSGGQNTGELFF. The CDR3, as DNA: TGCGCCAGCAGAAGGACTAGCGGGGGGCAAAACACCGGGGAGCTGTTTTTT.